These 21 T cell receptor beta chains were all obtained from the same sample, sequenced in a study of shared clonotypes between healthy human individuals. Data came from immunoSEQ multiplex PCR; TCRdb stores just in-frame clones and leaves some out. This sample has 2.5 million or so clones, with approximately 94% found just once. Material: naive CD4+ T cells sorted from blood. The subset was: CD45RA+ positively selected. These receptors all come from a man between 18 and 29 years old in good health.

The V and J genes are TRBV18 and TRBJ2-3; 8 bases map to TRBD2. Germline V gene data show CDR1 as KGHSH and CDR2 as LQKENI. The CDR3 consists of 14 residues. V gave up 5 bases and J gave up 5 bases; unmatched junction bases: 6. CDR3 nucleotide sequence: TGTGCCAGCTCAGTAGCGGGGTCCCGAGATACGCAGTATTTT. This gives the protein CASSVAGSRDTQYF.

The CDR3 reads CASSVQGSRTDTQYF. The CDR3 DNA sequence: TGTGCCAGCAGCGTACAAGGGTCTCGCACAGATACGCAGTATTTT. The chain combines TRBV9 with TRBJ2-3; D gene ambiguous. The CDR3 is 15 residues long. Germline lookup yields CDR1 SGDLS and CDR2 YYNGEE. The germline V and J ends were trimmed by 1 base and 1 base, with 10 bases remaining between them.

V is TRBV6-5 and J is TRBJ2-3, with 9 bases matching TRBD2. The CDR3 is 15 residues long. V gave up 2 bases and J gave up 4 bases; unmatched junction bases: 4. Germline assignment: CDR1 MNHEY and CDR2 SVGAGI. The CDR3 reads CASSYGGRAADTQYF. In DNA form, the CDR3 reads TGTGCCAGCAGTTACGGCGGGAGGGCTGCAGATACGCAGTATTTT.

This chain connects TRBV5-1 to TRBJ2-2, with D possibly being TRBD1 (5 bases). V was clipped by 4 bases and J by 0 bases, with 10 bases between them. The CDR3 covers 15 residues. Germline CDR1 reads SGHRS; CDR2 reads YFSETQ. The CDR3 DNA follows: TGCGCCAGCAGCATGGGGCTTCCGAACACCGGGGAGCTGTTTTTT. Translated: CASSMGLPNTGELFF. Using reference TRBV5-1 and TRBJ2-2 for the parts outside the CDR3, the full variable domain is KAGVTQTPRYLIKTRGQQVTLSCSPISGHRSVSWYQQTPGQGLQFLFEYFSETQRNKGNFPGRFSGRQFSNSRSEMNVSTLELGDSALYLCASSMGLPNTGELFFGEGSRLTVL.

The rearrangement joins TRBV7-2 to TRBJ1-6; perhaps TRBD1 as D (5 bases). The CDR3 is 15 residues long. V was clipped by 1 base and J by 6 bases, with 10 bases between them. From germline, CDR1 is SGHTA and CDR2 FQGNSA. The CDR3 DNA reads as TGTGCCAGCAGCTTAGGGGGAGGGGCTAATTCACCCCTCCACTTT. Translated, it gives CASSLGGGANSPLHF.

The rearrangement links TRBV7-9 to TRBJ2-3; TRBD1 matches 10 bases. Per the germline V gene, CDR1 is SEHNR and CDR2 is FQNEAQ (reference sequence). The CDR3 has 17 amino acids. V shed 5 bases and J 2 bases; nucleotides not matched to a gene: 10. The CDR3 sequence: CASSPIRTGGNTDTQYF. CDR3 DNA: TGTGCCAGCAGCCCGATTAGGACAGGGGGTAACACAGATACGCAGTATTTT. Looking up the rest from reference TRBV7-9 and TRBJ2-3 gives the full variable domain: DTGVSQNPRHKITKRGQNVTFRCDPISEHNRLYWYRQTLGQGPEFLTYFQNEAQLEKSRLLSDRFSAERPKGSFSTLEIQRTEQGDSAMYLCASSPIRTGGNTDTQYFGPGTRLTVL.

This sequence joins TRBV27 and TRBJ2-2, with D possibly matching TRBD2 (5 bases). The CDR3 is made up of 15 amino acids. Trimming removed 2 bases at V and 3 bases at J, with 10 bases between. Germline CDR1 MNHEY, CDR2 SMNVEV (reference sequence). CDR3 region: CASSLRRVDTGELFF. CDR3 coding DNA: TGTGCCAGCAGTTTAAGGCGGGTCGACACCGGGGAGCTGTTTTTT.

The J gene is TRBJ1-3, the V gene TRBV5-4; D ambiguous. The V gene lost 0 bases and the J gene lost 6 bases, with 10 bases spanning the gap. This CDR3 has 14 residues. CDR1 is SGHNT and CDR2 is YYREEE in the germline V gene (reference sequence). CDR3 in DNA: TGTGCCAGCAGCTTGGACGGTGGCCTAAACACCATATATTTT. This gives the protein CASSLDGGLNTIYF.

The chain has TRBV6-1 and TRBJ2-3, with TRBD1 matching over 7 bases. Per germline, CDR1 MNHNS and CDR2 SASEGT. The junction had 8 bases not matched to a gene; V was cut back by 8 bases and J by 0 bases. This CDR3 comprises 15 residues. The CDR3, as DNA: TGTGCCAGCGGGCGACAGGGTTTGAGCACAGATACGCAGTATTTT. Translating it yields CASGRQGLSTDTQYF.

The chain couples TRBV10-1 to TRBJ2-2; D remains unclear. The CDR3 totals 14 residues. Germline CDR1 WNHNN, CDR2 SYGVQD (reference sequence). V was pared by 6 bases and J by 0 bases, with 8 bases between. Written as DNA, the CDR3 is TGCGCCAGCAGCATCGACGCGAACACCGGGGAGCTGTTTTTT. Amino acid sequence: CASSIDANTGELFF.

This clone was counted only a few times. The same CDR3 can be traced to other DNA sequences in this sample. The chain is built from TRBV7-9 and TRBJ1-5; D ambiguous. The CDR3 runs 12 residues. Trimming cost V 1 base and J 7 bases, with 5 bases left between them. CDR1 is SEHNR and CDR2 is FQNEAQ in the germline V gene (reference sequence). The DNA of the CDR3 is TGTGCCAGCAGCTTAGTGGACCAGCCCCAGCATTTT. It yields the protein CASSLVDQPQHF.

This chain uses TRBV18 with TRBJ2-7; either TRBD1 or TRBD2 may supply D (5 bases each). Trimming left V 3 bases short and J 4 bases short, with 13 bases between. The germline V gene has CDR1 KGHSH and CDR2 LQKENI. The CDR3 is 14 residues long. CDR3: CASSPPVGVYEQYF. CDR3 in DNA: TGTGCCAGCTCACCGCCGGTGGGGGTTTACGAGCAGTACTTC. Full variable domain (outside the CDR3, taken from reference TRBV18 and TRBJ2-7): NAGVMQNPRHLVRRRGQEARLRCSPMKGHSHVYWYRQLPEEGLKFMVYLQKENIIDESGMPKERFSAEFPKEGPSILRIQQVVRGDSAAYFCASSPPVGVYEQYFGPGTRLTVT.

The sample holds one count of this clone. J is TRBJ2-5 and V is TRBV21-1; TRBD2 is taken as the D call from the table, unchecked against the DNA. TRBV21-1 is designated a pseudogene. The CDR3 consists of 17 residues. The CDR3 DNA sequence: TGTGCCAGCAGCAAAGCTGGCCCTGGGACTAACCAAGAGACCCAGTACTTC. Translated: CASSKAGPGTNQETQYF.

This chain connects TRBV6-1 to TRBJ2-5, with unresolved D. This CDR3 has 12 amino acids. The V and J ends lost 5 bases and 9 bases respectively, with 13 bases between them. The germline gives CDR1 MNHNS, CDR2 SASEGT. The CDR3 DNA follows: TGTGCCAGCAGTTCCGGGCCCCCGGCCCAGTACTTC. Protein: CASSSGPPAQYF.

Worth noting for this clone: At the DNA level, this CDR3 is encoded by other sequences in the same sample as well. The rearrangement uses TRBV6-5 and TRBJ1-3, with a tentative D call TRBD1 (6 bases). The CDR3 runs to 15 residues. The germline V gene has CDR1 MNHEY and CDR2 SVGAGI. The V and J ends lost 6 bases and 0 bases respectively, with 12 bases between them. CDR3 DNA: TGTGCCAGCAGGCGACAGGAGAGCTCTGGAAACACCATATATTTT. Protein sequence: CASRRQESSGNTIYF.

This clone was seen more than once but under ten times. One end of the junction varies from germline; a read error may be responsible. Other DNA variants within this sample encode the same CDR3. This chain joins TRBV29-1 and TRBJ1-1, with D maybe TRBD1 (5 bases). Germline V gene sequence: CDR1 SQVTM, CDR2 ANQGSEA. The CDR3 is 11 amino acids. CDR3 DNA: TGCAGCGTAGAAGGGGACACTGAAGCTTTCTTT. Residues: CSVEGDTEAFF.

The chain carries TRBV6-1 and TRBJ1-2; 7 positions agree with TRBD1. This CDR3 has 14 residues. J gave up 2 bases and V 7 bases, and 7 bases lay outside the gene matches. Germline assignment: CDR1 MNHNS and CDR2 SASEGT. This CDR3 is CASTYLGQNYGYTF. Written as DNA, the CDR3 is TGTGCCAGCACCTATTTGGGACAGAACTATGGCTACACCTTC.

In DNA, the CDR3 is TGTGCCAGCAGCTTAGGGACTAGGGGCGGGGAGACCCAGTACTTC. Translating it yields CASSLGTRGGETQYF. The V call is TRBV7-9, the J call TRBJ2-5; 7 bases are a match to TRBD2. Germline CDR1 reads SEHNR; CDR2 reads FQNEAQ (reference sequence). CDR3 length equals 15 residues. Losses at the gene ends were 1 base for V and 5 bases for J; bases not matched to a gene: 7.

The gene calls are TRBV28 and TRBJ2-7; 12 bases fit TRBD2. J lost 1 base, V lost 7 bases, and 5 bases had no gene match. The CDR3 spans 15 residues. Germline assignment: CDR1 MDHEN and CDR2 SYDVKM. DNA of the CDR3: TGTGCCAGCAACTTCGGGACTAGCGGGTCCTACGAGCAGTACTTC. It translates to CASNFGTSGSYEQYF.

The chain joins TRBV7-6 to TRBJ2-5; 7 nucleotides match TRBD1. The CDR3 is 15 amino acids. Trimming at V came to 6 bases and at J to 0 bases, leaving 7 bases not matched to a gene. Germline assignment: CDR1 SGHVS and CDR2 FNYEAQ. Here the CDR3 DNA reads TGTGCCAGCAGTTCCGGACAGGCTTACCAAGAGACCCAGTACTTC. Protein product: CASSSGQAYQETQYF.

The chain combines TRBV4-2 with TRBJ2-3, with 10 positions matching TRBD2. CDR3 length equals 21 residues. CDR1 is LGHNA, CDR2 YNFKEQ, per germline. V was pared by 0 bases and J by 1 base, with 16 bases of the junction left unmatched. The DNA of the CDR3 is TGTGCCAGCAGCCAAGATAATAGAGTAGCGGGGGGCCGGCCCCGCACAGATACGCAGTATTTT. Translation gives CASSQDNRVAGGRPRTDTQYF.